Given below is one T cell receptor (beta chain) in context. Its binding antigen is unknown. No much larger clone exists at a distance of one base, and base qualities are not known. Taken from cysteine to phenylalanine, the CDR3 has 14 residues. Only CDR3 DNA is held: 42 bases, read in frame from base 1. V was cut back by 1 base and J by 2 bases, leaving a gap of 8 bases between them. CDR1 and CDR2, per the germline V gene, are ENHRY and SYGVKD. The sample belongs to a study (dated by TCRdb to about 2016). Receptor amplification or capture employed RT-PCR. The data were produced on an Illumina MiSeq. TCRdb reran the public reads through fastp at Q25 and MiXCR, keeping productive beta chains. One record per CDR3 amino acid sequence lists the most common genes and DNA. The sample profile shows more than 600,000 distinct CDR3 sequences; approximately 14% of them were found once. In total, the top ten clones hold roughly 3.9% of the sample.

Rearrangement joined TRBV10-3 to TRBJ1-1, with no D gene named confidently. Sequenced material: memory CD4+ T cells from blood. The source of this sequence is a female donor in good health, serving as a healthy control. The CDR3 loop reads CAISELQSNTEAFF. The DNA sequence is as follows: TGTGCCATCAGTGAGTTGCAGAGTAACACTGAAGCTTTCTTT.